Below are 28 T cell receptor beta chains sequenced from a single sample in a study of post-analysis software for immune sequencing data. Study-level points and caveats: In patients, four to six TRBV segments were more frequent than in controls, with TRBV5-6, TRBV5-1 and TRBV20-1 among them.

cDNA libraries for TCR beta contained unique molecular identifiers. A single record per CDR3 protein comes from TCRdb applying MiXCR to the PCR reads. This table holds hundreds of thousands of distinct CDR3 sequences, under 55% found once. Their antigens are not known. The sequenced material came from blood. The receptors shown here come from a girl aged 10-17 years with multiple sclerosis.

The V call is TRBV20-1, the J call TRBJ2-1; 8 nucleotides align to TRBD1. The DNA matches TRBJ2-7 better at its end, which makes the J call doubtful. The germline CDR1 and CDR2 sequences are DFQATT and SNEGSKA (reference sequence). CDR3 size: 13 residues. CDR3 sequence reads: CSPGQGSYNEQYF. The CDR3 region has the DNA TGCAGTCCTGGACAGGGAAGCTACAATGAGCAGTACTTC.

The J gene is TRBJ2-5, the V gene TRBV9, with D possibly being TRBD1 (5 bases). With the DNA end fitting TRBJ2-7 better, the J assignment may be wrong. The CDR3 covers 13 residues. Looked up from germline, CDR1 is SGDLS and CDR2 is YYNGEE. Here the CDR3 DNA reads TGTGCCAGCAGCGCAGCACAGGCCTACGAGCAGTACTTC. It is translated as CASSAAQAYEQYF.

This rearrangement joins TRBV10-3 to TRBJ2-2; maybe TRBD1 (5 bases). Germline CDR1 and CDR2: ENHRY and SYGVKD. This CDR3 is built from 13 residues. V was cut by 3 bases and J by 7 bases, with 9 bases left in between. The CDR3, as DNA: TGTGCCATCAGTGAAGGGGAAGGCGGGGAGCTGTTTTTT. This encodes CAISEGEGGELFF.

The genes are TRBV3-1 and TRBJ1-1, with 9 nucleotides matching TRBD1. CDR1 is LGHDT, CDR2 YNNKEL, per germline (reference sequence). CDR3 length: 14 amino acids. V dropped 6 bases and J dropped 7; count of bases not matched to a gene: 9. CDR3 DNA sequence: TGTGCCAGCAGGCTACAGGGGGCCCGAGGTGAAGCTTTCTTT. Protein product: CASRLQGARGEAFF.

This clonotype was observed a handful of times. CDR3 nucleotides: TGCGCCAGCAGCCACGCCGGGACTTCGTCCTACGAGCAGTACTTC. Translation: CASSHAGTSSYEQYF. This chain links TRBV4-3 with TRBJ2-7, with D maybe TRBD2 (6 bases). Looked up from germline, CDR1 is LGHNA and CDR2 is YSLEER. The CDR3 is 15 residues long. Trimming cost V 3 bases and J 1 base, with 13 bases left between them.

CDR3 DNA: TGTGCCAGCAGTGTCTCGAGCTCCTACAATGAGCAGTTCTTC. Translation gives CASSVSSSYNEQFF. The chain combines TRBV6-2 or TRBV6-3 with TRBJ2-1; D gene ambiguous. The CDR3 length is 14 residues. V was shortened by 5 bases and J by 0 bases, with 8 bases between the two germline ends. The germline V gene has CDR1 MNHEY and CDR2 SVGEGT.

J is TRBJ2-4 and V is TRBV15, with D hard to call. The CDR3 has 19 amino acids. V was cut by 0 bases and J by 0 bases, with 18 bases left in between. Germline CDR1 is LNHNV and CDR2 is YYDKDF (reference sequence). The CDR3 coding sequence is TGTGCCACCAGCAGAGAGGCCCTCCGCGGAGAAATAGCCAAAAACATTCAGTACTTC. Protein product: CATSREALRGEIAKNIQYF.

V gene TRBV28 combines with J gene TRBJ2-7, with TRBD2 matching over 9 bases. Germline assignment: CDR1 MDHEN and CDR2 SYDVKM. The CDR3 extends over 13 amino acids. The ends lost 8 bases at V and 3 bases at J; junction bases unmatched: 5. The CDR3 here is CASRTSDNYEQYF. For the CDR3, the DNA is TGTGCCAGCCGGACTAGCGACAACTACGAGCAGTACTTC.

This clonotype was observed many times. This rearrangement joins TRBV20-1 to TRBJ2-3; D is unclear. Germline CDR1 reads DFQATT; CDR2 reads SNEGSKA (reference sequence). The CDR3 covers 13 residues. Trimming removed 0 bases at V and 7 bases at J, with 11 bases between. The CDR3 loop reads CSARDSGVNTQYF. The CDR3 region has the DNA TGCAGTGCTAGAGATTCGGGCGTAAATACGCAGTATTTT.

The J gene is TRBJ2-7, the V gene TRBV7-8; TRBD1 matches at 9 bases. After removal of 2 bases from V and 1 base from J, the junction contained 3 bases not matched to a gene. Germline V gene sequence: CDR1 SGHVS, CDR2 FQNEAQ. This CDR3 is built from 15 residues. CDR3 in amino acids: CASSLWGQGSYEQYF. CDR3 coding DNA: TGTGCCAGCAGCTTATGGGGACAGGGATCCTACGAGCAGTACTTC.

This rearrangement joins TRBV5-1 to TRBJ1-1, with D possibly being TRBD1 (5 bases). Between the trimmed V and J ends, which lost 3 bases and 1 base, there was a span of 13 bases. CDR3 length equals 15 residues. Germline-derived CDR1 and CDR2 are SGHRS and YFSETQ. CDR3 DNA: TGCGCCAGCAGCTGGGACTCTGCTTCGAACACTGAAGCTTTCTTT. Protein: CASSWDSASNTEAFF.

This clonotype has just one count. A read error may produce the germline difference seen at one junction end. CDR3 sequence: CASSAGGGYSEQFF. For the CDR3, the DNA is TGCGCCAGTAGCGCCGGCGGCGGTTACAGTGAGCAGTTCTTC. V is TRBV5-1 and J is TRBJ2-1, with D maybe TRBD2 (5 bases). Germline CDR1 SGHRS, CDR2 YFSETQ. The CDR3 is 14 amino acids.

V usage is TRBV7-2 and J usage is TRBJ1-2, with D perhaps matching TRBD1 (5 bases). The V end was cut by 3 bases, the J end by 4 bases, with 15 bases between. The germline CDR1 and CDR2 sequences are SGHTA and FQGNSA. The CDR3 covers 15 residues. In DNA form, the CDR3 reads TGTGCCAGCAGCTTTGGAACAGGAACGGGCTATGGCTACACCTTC. Translating gives CASSFGTGTGYGYTF. Full variable domain (missing parts from reference TRBV7-2 and TRBJ1-2): GAGVSQSPSNKVTEKGKDVELRCDPISGHTALYWYRQSLGQGLEFLIYFQGNSAPDKSGLPSDRFSAERTGGSVSTLTIQRTQQEDSAVYLCASSFGTGTGYGYTFGSGTRLTVV.

This rearrangement joins TRBV4-2 to TRBJ2-6, with 7 bases matching TRBD1. The germline V gene has CDR1 LGHNA and CDR2 YNFKEQ. After removal of 3 bases from V and 2 bases from J, the junction contained 10 bases not matched to a gene. The CDR3 spans 18 residues. This CDR3 reads CASSQFQGGGPGANVLTF. In DNA, the CDR3 is TGTGCCAGCAGCCAGTTTCAAGGGGGCGGCCCTGGGGCCAACGTCCTGACTTTC.

This clonotype has a handful of counts. V gene TRBV20-1 combines with J gene TRBJ2-3; TRBD2 agrees at 9 bases. With 4 bases clipped from V and 9 bases from J, the junction kept 8 bases outside the gene matches. Germline CDR1 reads DFQATT; CDR2 reads SNEGSKA (reference sequence). CDR3 length: 13 residues. The CDR3 coding sequence is TGCAGTGCTAAGACTAGCGGAGATAAGACGCAGTATTTT. Translated: CSAKTSGDKTQYF.

Points on this clonotype: Its ends do not fully match the called genes, so a read error is possible. V is TRBV3-1 and J is TRBJ2-3; 9 bases match TRBD2. The V gene's germline CDR1 is LGHDT and CDR2 YNNKEL (reference sequence). This CDR3 is 16 amino acids long. The CDR3 protein is CASSLGNSGSTDAQYF. The CDR3 nucleotides read TGTGCCAGCAGCCTCGGAAATAGCGGGAGCACAGATGCGCAGTATTTT.

The sample holds a few counts of this clonotype. The chain combines TRBV20-1 with TRBJ2-7; D is unresolved. V was cut by 1 base and J by 0 bases, with 7 bases left in between. The CDR3 is 13 amino acids. Germline V CDR1 and CDR2: DFQATT, SNEGSKA (reference sequence). CDR3 region: CSARARSSYEQYF. CDR3 nucleotides: TGCAGTGCTAGAGCCCGGAGCTCCTACGAGCAGTACTTC.

A few counts support this clonotype. The rearrangement links TRBV6-4 to TRBJ2-1; TRBD2 is a possible D gene (6 bases). Trimming took 1 base from V and 5 from J, leaving 12 bases between them. CDR1 is MRHNA and CDR2 is SNTAGT in the germline V gene. This CDR3 spans 15 amino acids. The DNA for the CDR3 is TGTGCCAGCAGTGACTTACGGACTAAAAACAATGAGCAGTTCTTC. Amino acids: CASSDLRTKNNEQFF.

The V gene is TRBV7-2, the J gene TRBJ2-3; D is possibly TRBD1 or TRBD2 (5 bases each). The CDR3 covers 14 residues. Germline lookup yields CDR1 SGHTA and CDR2 FQGNSA. Trimming shortened V by 4 bases and J by 4 bases, and 12 bases separated the two germline ends. The DNA for the CDR3 is TGTGCCAGCAGCTCGGCAGGGCGGGCAGATACGCAGTATTTT. As protein: CASSSAGRADTQYF.

CDR3 DNA sequence: TGCAGTGTCAAGGGACTGGTTCGGTACGAGCAGTACTTC. Translated: CSVKGLVRYEQYF. The chain carries TRBV20-1 and TRBJ2-7, with D tentatively TRBD2 (6 bases). CDR1 is DFQATT, CDR2 SNEGSKA, per germline (reference sequence). V lost 7 bases and J lost 4, with 17 bases in between. The CDR3 length is 13 residues.

The chain employs TRBV7-2 and TRBJ2-1; D remains ambiguous. Germline V lookup: CDR1 SGHTA, CDR2 FQGNSA. The CDR3 is 14 residues long. Trimming stripped 3 bases from V and 8 bases from J, with 14 bases between. The CDR3 spells CASSLIESSHEQFF. Written as DNA, the CDR3 is TGTGCCAGCAGCTTGATAGAGTCATCGCATGAGCAGTTCTTC.

This clonotype has more than one count but fewer than ten. The chain has TRBV7-9 and TRBJ1-2; D not resolved. Germline V gene sequence: CDR1 SEHNR, CDR2 FQNEAQ (reference sequence). V was pared by 3 bases and J by 4 bases, with 12 bases between. The CDR3 is made up of 14 amino acids. This CDR3 is CASSLDGGSYGYTF. CDR3 sequence (DNA): TGTGCCAGCAGCTTGGATGGAGGGAGCTATGGCTACACCTTC.

This clonotype was recorded once. The chain uses TRBV6-2 or TRBV6-3 and TRBJ2-7; 8 bases align to TRBD2. This CDR3 region has 15 residues. In germline, CDR1 is MNHEY, CDR2 SVGEGT. Unmatched junction bases numbered 10, after V lost 5 bases and J lost 4 bases. The CDR3 coding sequence is TGTGCCAGCAGTAGGCCCGCCAAGCGGGAGTACGAGCAGTACTTC. This translates into CASSRPAKREYEQYF.

The gene calls are TRBV20-1 and TRBJ2-1, with unresolved D. Germline V gene lookup returns CDR1 DFQATT and CDR2 SNEGSKA (reference sequence). The CDR3 runs 11 residues. Between the trimmed V and J ends, which lost 5 bases and 8 bases, there was a span of 10 bases. Here the CDR3 DNA reads TGCAGTGCTCCATCGGTGGATGAGCAGTTCTTC. Protein: CSAPSVDEQFF.

This clonotype was detected only a few times. The chain couples TRBV28 to TRBJ2-1; 7 bases are shared with TRBD2. Germline trimming cut 3 bases from V and 14 bases from J; bases unmatched to any gene: 16. The V gene's germline CDR1 is MDHEN and CDR2 SYDVKM. The CDR3 consists of 15 residues. In DNA, the CDR3 is TGTGCCAGCAGTTTTGGGGTTTCGGGACTATCGAAAAAGTTCTTC. This encodes CASSFGVSGLSKKFF.

This clonotype was seen a handful of times. The chain carries TRBV29-1 and TRBJ2-3; tentatively, D is TRBD1 (5 bases). Per the germline V gene, CDR1 is SQVTM and CDR2 is ANQGSEA. The CDR3 consists of 14 residues. Trimming took off 5 bases at V and 2 bases at J, with 14 bases between the two ends. CDR3 coding DNA: TGCAGCGTTTCTGCAGGGTTCATCACAGATACGCAGTATTTT. It translates to CSVSAGFITDTQYF.

The chain is built from TRBV12-3 or TRBV12-4 and TRBJ2-7; D is perhaps TRBD2 (5 bases). This CDR3 is 12 amino acids long. The V end was cut by 3 bases, the J end by 6 bases, with 9 bases between. The CDR3 sequence: CASSFGITEQYF. In DNA, the CDR3 is TGTGCCAGCAGTTTCGGGATAACCGAGCAGTACTTC.

The V gene is TRBV12-3 or TRBV12-4, the J gene TRBJ1-4; TRBD1 agrees at 7 bases. J lost 7 bases, V lost 7 bases, and 9 bases had no gene match. The CDR3 is 14 amino acids. The CDR3 nucleotides are TGTGCCAGCACCCCGGGCAGGGGGGGTGAAAAACTGTTTTTT. Its protein is CASTPGRGGEKLFF.